The rows below give T cell receptor beta chains drawn from one sample of a study of immune cell composition in non-small cell lung cancer. Here immunoSEQ multiplex PCR was the method, and the copy in TCRdb shows in-frame clones only, minus some. The sample records 1,500 or so clones, around 77% being singletons. The source material was lung tumor tissue. These receptors were taken from a human donor with non-small cell lung cancer. Both conserved end residues are part of each CDR3. Fields, in order: V gene, D gene, J gene, clone size, CDR3 DNA, CDR3 protein. D genes are given only for firm matches. A clone size is listed for some rows: how often the clone was seen (once, few, many), or a class if it is expanded.

>TRBV6-5|.|TRBJ1-4|few
TGTGCCAGCAGCCCCGGGGGTAGACGTGAAAAACTGTTTTTT
CASSPGGRREKLFF
>TRBV11-3|TRBD2|TRBJ2-5|.
TGTGCCAGCAGCCCTGGGACTAGCGGGGGGGGAGAGACCCAGTACTTC
CASSPGTSGGGETQYF
>TRBV4-1|TRBD1|TRBJ2-7|.
TGCGCCAGCAGCCCCCGGGACAGGGGATACAAATCCCTTTACGAGCAGTACTTC
CASSPRDRGYKSLYEQYF
>TRBV5-5|TRBD1|TRBJ1-5|.
TGTGCCAGCAGCTTGGGTGGACAGGGCAATCAGCCCCAGCATTTT
CASSLGGQGNQPQHF
>TRBV5-1|.|TRBJ2-5|.
TGCGCCAGCAGCTTGGTAAAGGGAGGCCAAGAGACCCAGTACTTC
CASSLVKGGQETQYF
>TRBV28|TRBD1|TRBJ2-1|.
TGTGCCAGCACTAGGGGGCCTCGGCAGCAGTTCTTC
CASTRGPRQQFF
>TRBV27|TRBD1|TRBJ1-2|.
TGTGCCAGCAGTCCGTACGAATCGACAGGGACCTATGGCTACACCTTC
CASSPYESTGTYGYTF
>TRBV10-3|TRBD1|TRBJ2-2|.
TGTGCCATCAGTGGGAGGGACAGGGGGCCGGCGAACACCGGGGAGCTGTTTTTT
CAISGRDRGPANTGELFF
>TRBV19|TRBD2|TRBJ2-3|once
TGTGCCACCCGCCCGGGGGGAGGGACAGATACGCAGTATTTT
CATRPGGGTDTQYF
>TRBV5-4|.|TRBJ2-7|once
TGTGCCAGCAGCTTGGGGGGCCCAGGGTCTCACGAGCAGTACTTC
CASSLGGPGSHEQYF
>TRBV9|.|TRBJ2-4|.
TGTGCCAGCAGCGTAGACGGGGGCAAAAACATTCAGTACTTC
CASSVDGGKNIQYF
>TRBV4-2|TRBD1|TRBJ2-7|.
TGTGCCAGCAGCTCCGGACAGGACGGCCACGAGCAGTACTTC
CASSSGQDGHEQYF
>TRBV10-3|TRBD1|TRBJ2-5|once
TGTGCCATCAGTGCGCCACCGGACAGGTTAGGGGACGAGACCCAGTACTTC
CAISAPPDRLGDETQYF
>TRBV19|TRBD2|TRBJ2-5|.
TGTGCCAGTAGAGATGGGGGGGGGACTGACATCAGGGAGACCCAGTACTTC
CASRDGGGTDIRETQYF
>TRBV28|.|TRBJ1-2|.
TGTGCCAGCAGTCGACGGACAGATGGCTACACCTTC
CASSRRTDGYTF
>TRBV27|TRBD1|TRBJ1-4|.
TGTGCCAGCAGTTCAAGGACAGGGGCTGTTGAAAAACTGTTTTTT
CASSSRTGAVEKLFF
>TRBV18|TRBD1|TRBJ2-1|.
TGTGCCAGCTCACCAGGGACAGGGTGGAATGAGCAGTTCTTC
CASSPGTGWNEQFF
>TRBV6-5|.|TRBJ1-1|.
TGTGCCAGCAGTCCGCGGAAGCGGACTGAAGCTTTCTTT
CASSPRKRTEAFF
>TRBV30|.|TRBJ2-7|.
TGTGCCTGGGGGAGTGAACCCTACGAGCAGTACTTC
CAWGSEPYEQYF
>TRBV9|TRBD2|TRBJ2-7|few
TGTGCCAGCAGCCCGACTAGCGGGAGACCACCAGGGGAGCAGTACTTC
CASSPTSGRPPGEQYF
>TRBV4-1|.|TRBJ1-1|.
TGCGCCAGCAGCCAGTTGACAGGCCGGAACACTGAAGCTTTCTTT
CASSQLTGRNTEAFF
>TRBV4-1|TRBD2|TRBJ2-1|.
TGCGCCAGCAGCCTGACCACTGCGGGGGGGTTCAATGAGCAGTTCTTC
CASSLTTAGGFNEQFF
>TRBV6-5|TRBD2|TRBJ2-1|once
TGTGCCAGCAGTTCCTTCGCGGGGGGGGGATACAATGAGCAGTTCTTC
CASSSFAGGGYNEQFF
>TRBV6-1|TRBD1|TRBJ2-7|few
TGTGCCAGCAGTGAAATGGGGACAGACAAGTACTTC
CASSEMGTDKYF
>TRBV23-1|TRBD1|TRBJ1-1|.
TGCGCCAGCAGTCAATCTACTACGGGACAGGGGTGCGGCAGTGGTAACACTGAAGCTTTCTTT
CASSQSTTGQGCGSGNTEAFF
>TRBV27|.|TRBJ2-2|.
TGTGCCAGCAGGGAGGGTAAGGGTGCGAACACCGGGGAGCTGTTTTTT
CASREGKGANTGELFF
>TRBV23-1|TRBD1|TRBJ1-6|.
TGCGCCAGCGGCCCCGACAGGGATTATGGGTCACCCCTCCACTTT
CASGPDRDYGSPLHF
>TRBV11-3|TRBD2|TRBJ2-1|.
TGTGCCAGCAGCTTAACAGCGGGGGGTGACAATGAGCAGTTCTTC
CASSLTAGGDNEQFF
>TRBV5-8|.|TRBJ1-5|.
TGTGCCAGCAGCTTGTTTTACGGGGAACCTAATCAGCCCCAGCATTTT
CASSLFYGEPNQPQHF
>TRBV2|.|TRBJ2-7|.
TGTGCCAGCTTGGAGAGGGCCCCCGTGCAGTACTTC
CASLERAPVQYF
>TRBV5-1|TRBD2|TRBJ2-1|.
TGCGCCAGCAGCTCTGGGACTAGCGGGAAATCTGAGCAGTTCTTC
CASSSGTSGKSEQFF
>TRBV29-1|.|TRBJ2-7|.
TGCAGCGTTCACCCCGGGGGCTCCTACGAGCAGTACTTC
CSVHPGGSYEQYF
>TRBV6-4|TRBD1|TRBJ1-5|once
TGTGCCAGAGGGACAGGGACAAGGCAGCCCCAGCATTTT
CARGTGTRQPQHF
>TRBV30|TRBD1|TRBJ1-3|.
TGTGCCTGGAACGACAGGGGGCGATTTCACGGAAACACCATATATTTT
CAWNDRGRFHGNTIYF
>TRBV6-5|TRBD2|TRBJ2-5|few
TGTGCCAGCAGTTACTCGACGGGAGGGACCCAGTACTTC
CASSYSTGGTQYF
>TRBV4-3|TRBD2|TRBJ2-1|.
TGCGCCAGCAGCCAAGGTGTTCGACTAGCGCGCAACAATGAGCAGTTCTTC
CASSQGVRLARNNEQFF
>TRBV7-8|.|TRBJ2-5|few
TGTGCCAGCAGCTTAGGACAGGACCCCCAAGAGACCCAGTACTTC
CASSLGQDPQETQYF
>TRBV15|TRBD1|TRBJ2-5|.
TGTGCCACCAGCGCCGGGACAGGGTGGCAAGAGACCCAGTACTTC
CATSAGTGWQETQYF
>TRBV5-6|TRBD1|TRBJ1-5|.
TGTGCCAGCAGCCTGGGACAGTATAGCAATCAGCCCCAGCATTTT
CASSLGQYSNQPQHF
>TRBV7-2|.|TRBJ2-4|.
TGTGCCAGCAGCTTAGGCCCACTGTCTACCAAAAACATTCAGTACTTC
CASSLGPLSTKNIQYF
>TRBV15|.|TRBJ1-2|.
TGTGCCACCAGCAAGGAATCAGGGTTAGGGTTGGGCTACACCTTC
CATSKESGLGLGYTF
>TRBV7-2|TRBD2|TRBJ2-7|.
TGTGCCAGCAGCCTCAGGGGACTAGCTAGCTACGAGCAGTACTTC
CASSLRGLASYEQYF
>TRBV7-9|TRBD1|TRBJ1-3|.
TGTGCCAGCAGCTTGACAGGGACTGGAAACACCATATATTTT
CASSLTGTGNTIYF
>TRBV19|.|TRBJ1-2|.
TGTGCCAGTAATGGCCTTGCGGGTGGCTACACCTTC
CASNGLAGGYTF
>TRBV27|TRBD1|TRBJ1-5|once
TGTGCCAGCAGTTCCGTGGACAGGGACAATCAGCCCCAGCATTTT
CASSSVDRDNQPQHF
>TRBV29-1|TRBD1|TRBJ1-2|.
TGCAGCGTTGAAGTGACAGGGAGCGACTATGGCTACACCTTC
CSVEVTGSDYGYTF
>TRBV4-2|TRBD1|TRBJ2-5|.
TGTGCCAGCAGCCAAGCTGGGACAGGGACAGAGACCCAGTACTTC
CASSQAGTGTETQYF
>TRBV2|TRBD1|TRBJ1-1|.
TGTGCCAGCAGTTCTGACAGGGGGGAAGCTTTCTTT
CASSSDRGEAFF
>TRBV15|TRBD1|TRBJ1-1|.
TGTGCCACCAGCAGAGGGGACAGCGACACTGAAGCTTTCTTT
CATSRGDSDTEAFF
>TRBV5-1|.|TRBJ1-4|.
TGCGCCAGCAGCAAAGGGGCAGCTGAGAAACTGTTTTTT
CASSKGAAEKLFF
>TRBV5-1|.|TRBJ1-1|.
TGCGCCAGCAGTACAGTAGGGGGCACTGAAGCTTTCTTT
CASSTVGGTEAFF
>TRBV9|.|TRBJ1-1|.
TGTGCCAGCAGCGTAGTCGGGGGGAACACTGAAGCTTTCTTT
CASSVVGGNTEAFF
>TRBV29-1|.|TRBJ2-1|.
TGCAGCGCCACTCGGGTGGAGGGCAATGAGCAGTTCTTC
CSATRVEGNEQFF
>TRBV7-9|.|TRBJ1-5|.
TGTGCCACCTCGGGGGGTCATAGCAATCAGCCCCAGCATTTT
CATSGGHSNQPQHF
>TRBV11-2|TRBD1|TRBJ1-1|once
TGTGCCAGCGAAACCGGGACAGGGGGCACTGAAGCTTTCTTT
CASETGTGGTEAFF
>TRBV27|TRBD1|TRBJ2-3|.
TGTGCCAGCAGCAAACCAGGGGGACAAACCACAGATACGCAGTATTTT
CASSKPGGQTTDTQYF
>TRBV27|.|TRBJ1-5|.
TGTGCCAGCAGCCAAAGGGGCGTCAATCAGCCCCAGCATTTT
CASSQRGVNQPQHF
>TRBV4-1|.|TRBJ2-3|.
TGCGCCAGCAGCCAAGGCCTACCCCCCACAGATACGCAGTATTTT
CASSQGLPPTDTQYF
>TRBV19|TRBD1|TRBJ2-7|.
TGTGCCAGTAGCCCGGGACAGGTCTCCTACGAGCAGTACTTC
CASSPGQVSYEQYF